This TCR beta chain was profiled in a study of Ad26.COV2.S vaccination and SARS-CoV-2 variants. About this clone itself: The antigen is unknown.

The assay was immunoSEQ multiplex PCR, and TCRdb's table has in-frame clones only and misses some. The sample consists of around 140,000 clones, roughly 88% of them appearing once. Notes on the study in general: There was a possibility that the TCR breadth and depth analyses underestimated total T cell responses.

After removal of 1 base from V and 6 bases from J, the junction contained 5 bases not matched to a gene. Germline loops: CDR1 SQVTM, CDR2 ANQGSEA. The CDR3 extends over 13 amino acids. The sequence was collected from a human donor who had recovered from COVID-19. This chain joins TRBV29-1 and TRBJ1-1; 7 bases are a match to TRBD1. Material: peripheral blood, obtained after recovery from COVID-19. CDR3 loop: CSVEGETGPEAFF. The CDR3 coding sequence is TGCAGCGTTGAAGGAGAGACAGGGCCTGAAGCTTTCTTT.